The present T cell receptor beta chain was sequenced within a study of cytotoxic CD8 clonotypes in ibrutinib-treated CLL. As for the study in general: Response samples were obtained once patients had received a median around twelve months of treatment, range 6 to 36.

The CDR3 has 14 residues. In germline, CDR1 is MGHRA, CDR2 YSYEKL. With V trimmed by 4 bases and J by 10 bases, 10 bases remained unmatched. A word on this clone: What it recognizes is unknown.

Here immunoSEQ multiplex PCR was the method, and the copy in TCRdb shows in-frame clones only, minus some. In the table there are roughly 200,000 clones, 79% of which are singletons. Regarding the study as a whole: There were differences in sampling times between sustained-remission and progressing patients. In comparison with age-matched healthy donors, baseline clonality was higher and tracked circulating CD8+ T-cell counts.

The specimen was PBMCs, collected after 12 months of ibrutinib treatment. This chain links TRBV4-1 with TRBJ2-3, with TRBD1 matching over 8 bases. The receptor comes from a human donor with chronic lymphocytic leukemia. CDR3 sequence (DNA): TGCGCCAGCAGCCGTTTGGACAGGGAAGAAGCGCAGTATTTT. It encodes CASSRLDREEAQYF.